This TCR beta chain was identified in a study of T cell responses to AZD1222 COVID-19 vaccine. About the research overall: Recipients boosted at about 4 weeks or about 12 weeks are pooled.

V lost 1 base and J 0 bases, leaving 5 bases between the germline ends. CDR1 SGHNT and CDR2 YYREEE come from the germline V gene (reference sequence). CDR3 length: 15 amino acids. In regard to this clone: As yet, its antigen is unknown.

TCRdb's table, derived via immunoSEQ multiplex PCR, lists solely in-frame clones and lacks some. The sample comprises about 160,000 clones, 90% of which are singletons, and around 1.5% rests with the top ten. Study results and caveats: Possibly, clonal diversity was underestimated; donors were largely white British and included more females. In the spike-specific TCR repertoire, nearly half reportedly target unmutated variant regions.

The sequencing used peripheral blood, collected on day 0 of AZD1222 vaccination. The J gene is TRBJ2-6, the V gene TRBV5-4, with D possibly being TRBD2 (5 bases). This clonotype originated in an adult in good health. The DNA for the CDR3 is TGTGCCAGCAGCTTGCGGGGCTCTGGGGCCAACGTCCTGACTTTC. This sequence encodes CASSLRGSGANVLTF.